The subject of this entry is one TCR beta chain. Original methodology: Estimated nucleated cell counts came from reference gene primer amplification. Sequenced by immunoSEQ multiplex PCR; TCRdb stores in-frame clones only, minus some. The DNA was the basis for D and trimming; V, J and clone size are from that table. Of around 300,000 clones in the sample, approximately 85% were seen once. The data originate from a study of blood T cell repertoires in COVID-19. Study-wide context: Material from acute and convalescent COVID-19 was sourced from the United States, Italy and Spain. PBMCs, B-cell-depleted T cells, or T cells were the source of the cDNA or gDNA that made up the material.

This clonotype originated in a human donor in a cohort sampled during active COVID-19. Material for sequencing was peripheral blood.

CDR3 sequence reads: CSVSTGFDGYTF. CDR3 DNA: TGCAGCGTATCGACAGGGTTTGATGGCTACACCTTC. The chain carries TRBV29-1 and TRBJ1-2; 7 bases are a match to TRBD1. Unmatched junction bases numbered 7, after V lost 6 bases and J lost 6 bases. The germline gives CDR1 SQVTM, CDR2 ANQGSEA. There are 12 residues in the CDR3. The variable domain in full, with the rest retrieved from reference TRBV29-1 and TRBJ1-2, is SAVISQKPSRDICQRGTSLTIQCQVDSQVTMMFWYRQQPGQSLTLIATANQGSEATYESGFVIDKFPISRPNLTFSTLTVSNMSPEDSSIYLCSVSTGFDGYTFGSGTRLTVV.